Listed below are T cell receptor beta chains from one sample, sequenced in a study of T cell repertoires in cytomegalovirus infection. No antigen has been assigned to these receptors. TCRdb fed the reads into MiXCR, producing one record per CDR3 protein. In the table there are hundreds of thousands of distinct CDR3 sequences, about 33% of which are singletons. Sequenced material: cultured CD8+ T cells from PBMCs, taken from culture after CMV antigen stimulation. All receptors derive from a human donor in good health (CMV status not recorded). Some clones in this sample may be carry-over from other donors' samples. CDR3s include the opening cysteine and the closing phenylalanine or tryptophan. D genes are given only for firm matches. The size entry is marked missing in some rows and otherwise reads once, few, many or a size class.

j_gene: TRBJ1-2; abundance: .; v_gene: TRBV19; d_gene: .; len: 16; CDR3nt: TGTGCCAGTAGTATAGATCTCTTAGGGTTATCCTATGGCTACACCTTT; CDR3aa: CASSIDLLGLSYGYTF
j_gene: TRBJ2-2; abundance: many; v_gene: TRBV7-6; d_gene: TRBD1; len: 17; CDR3nt: TGTGCCAGCAGCCCAGGACAGGGGCTACGGAACACCGGGGAGCTGTTTTTT; CDR3aa: CASSPGQGLRNTGELFF
j_gene: TRBJ1-1; abundance: .; v_gene: TRBV19; d_gene: .; len: 13; CDR3nt: TGTGCCACCAGAACTTTTGGGAACACTGAAGCTTTCTTT; CDR3aa: CATRTFGNTEAFF
j_gene: TRBJ2-5; abundance: few; v_gene: TRBV19; d_gene: TRBD2; len: 14; CDR3nt: TGTGCCAGTAGTATAGGGGGAGGGAGAGAGACCCAGTACTTC; CDR3aa: CASSIGGGRETQYF
j_gene: TRBJ2-1; abundance: .; v_gene: TRBV7-4; d_gene: TRBD2; len: 18; CDR3nt: TGTGCCAGCAGCTTAAATCGGCTAGCGGACCCCTCCTACAATGAGCAGTTCTTC; CDR3aa: CASSLNRLADPSYNEQFF
j_gene: TRBJ1-1; abundance: few; v_gene: TRBV25-1; d_gene: .; len: 15; CDR3nt: TGTGCCAGCAGTGAATGGAGGGTGGTGGGCACTGAAGCTTTCTTT; CDR3aa: CASSEWRVVGTEAFF
j_gene: TRBJ2-1; abundance: .; v_gene: TRBV4-1; d_gene: TRBD2; len: 16; CDR3nt: TGCGCCAGCAGCCAAGGGGGGGGGGAGATCCTCAATGAGCAGTTCTTC; CDR3aa: CASSQGGGEILNEQFF
j_gene: TRBJ2-7; abundance: many; v_gene: TRBV7-8; d_gene: .; len: 15; CDR3nt: TGTGCCAGCAGCTTCAAGTCCCCCCTTGTCGGCGAGCAGTACTTC; CDR3aa: CASSFKSPLVGEQYF
j_gene: TRBJ2-1; abundance: many; v_gene: TRBV19; d_gene: TRBD1; len: 16; CDR3nt: TGTGCCAGTAGTATAGATTGGGACAGAGATAACAATGAGCAGTTCTTC; CDR3aa: CASSIDWDRDNNEQFF
j_gene: TRBJ2-1; abundance: many; v_gene: TRBV7-8; d_gene: .; len: 17; CDR3nt: TGTGCCAGCAGCTTAGTCGCGGCGGGACACTTTACAAATGAGCAGTTCTTC; CDR3aa: CASSLVAAGHFTNEQFF
j_gene: TRBJ2-1; abundance: .; v_gene: TRBV7-9; d_gene: TRBD1; len: 15; CDR3nt: TGTGCCAGCAGCTCGTCGACAGGGTCGTACAATGAGCAGTTCTTC; CDR3aa: CASSSSTGSYNEQFF
j_gene: TRBJ2-7; abundance: .; v_gene: TRBV12-3/TRBV12-4; d_gene: .; len: 13; CDR3nt: TGTGCCAGCAGTTTCCCCGGGGAGGACGAGCAGTACTTC; CDR3aa: CASSFPGEDEQYF
j_gene: TRBJ1-4; abundance: .; v_gene: TRBV6-8; d_gene: .; len: 19; CDR3nt: TGTGCCAGCAGTTACCATCGAGAGGATCACAGACGGTCCAATGAAAAACTGTTTTTT; CDR3aa: CASSYHREDHRRSNEKLFF
j_gene: TRBJ1-2; abundance: .; v_gene: TRBV6-6; d_gene: .; len: 15; CDR3nt: TGTGCCAGCAGTTCCTCCGGGACAATCCGGGATGGCTACACCTTC; CDR3aa: CASSSSGTIRDGYTF
j_gene: TRBJ2-3; abundance: .; v_gene: TRBV29-1; d_gene: .; len: 13; CDR3nt: TGCAGCGCTCACATCAGGGAGACAGATACGCAGTATTTT; CDR3aa: CSAHIRETDTQYF
j_gene: TRBJ2-1; abundance: .; v_gene: TRBV19; d_gene: .; len: 13; CDR3nt: TGTGCCAGCCTAACGGGGCGCGGCAATGAGCAGTTCTTC; CDR3aa: CASLTGRGNEQFF
j_gene: TRBJ1-2; abundance: few; v_gene: TRBV4-1; d_gene: .; len: 16; CDR3nt: TGCGCCAGCAGCCAAGGGGAAGGCAGGGAGGACTATGGCTACACCTTC; CDR3aa: CASSQGEGREDYGYTF
j_gene: TRBJ2-1; abundance: few; v_gene: TRBV27; d_gene: .; len: 15; CDR3nt: TGTGCCAGCAGTTTCAGCGCGGGACTGTACAATGAGCAGTTCTTC; CDR3aa: CASSFSAGLYNEQFF
j_gene: TRBJ2-2; abundance: .; v_gene: TRBV3-1; d_gene: .; len: 15; CDR3nt: TGTGTCAGCAGCCAAGACGCGAGGGCCGCCGGGGAGCTGTTTTTT; CDR3aa: CVSSQDARAAGELFF
j_gene: TRBJ1-3; abundance: many; v_gene: TRBV7-2; d_gene: TRBD1; len: 14; CDR3nt: TGTGCCAGCAGACCACAGGGGGCTGGAAACACCATATATTTT; CDR3aa: CASRPQGAGNTIYF
j_gene: TRBJ1-2; abundance: .; v_gene: TRBV27; d_gene: TRBD1; len: 18; CDR3nt: TGTGCCAGCAGTCCGGCGACAGGGGGCTATCTCTCTAACTATGGCTACACCTTC; CDR3aa: CASSPATGGYLSNYGYTF
j_gene: TRBJ1-1; abundance: .; v_gene: TRBV10-3; d_gene: .; len: 14; CDR3nt: TGTGCCATCAGTGAGGTAGGGGGGGGGACTGAAGCTTTCTTT; CDR3aa: CAISEVGGGTEAFF
j_gene: TRBJ2-6; abundance: few; v_gene: TRBV7-2; d_gene: TRBD1; len: 18; CDR3nt: TGTGCCAGCAGCCCTAACAGGGGGCCAGTAGGTGGGGCCAACGTCCTGACTTTC; CDR3aa: CASSPNRGPVGGANVLTF
j_gene: TRBJ2-1; abundance: .; v_gene: TRBV15; d_gene: TRBD2; len: 15; CDR3nt: TGTGCCACCAGCAGTTGGGGGGGGGGAAGTAATGAGCAGTTCTTC; CDR3aa: CATSSWGGGSNEQFF
j_gene: TRBJ2-1; abundance: .; v_gene: TRBV19; d_gene: TRBD2; len: 16; CDR3nt: TGTGCCAGTAGTATAGGTGGAGCGGGGGGGCCGAATGAGCAGTTCTTC; CDR3aa: CASSIGGAGGPNEQFF
j_gene: TRBJ2-1; abundance: .; v_gene: TRBV6-2/TRBV6-3; d_gene: .; len: 13; CDR3nt: TGTGCCAGCAGTTACTCCGGGGGACTTGAGCAGTTCTTC; CDR3aa: CASSYSGGLEQFF
j_gene: TRBJ1-2; abundance: .; v_gene: TRBV28; d_gene: .; len: 14; CDR3nt: TGTGCCAGCAGTACGCTACGACAAGGTCGGGGCTACACCTTC; CDR3aa: CASSTLRQGRGYTF
j_gene: TRBJ2-1; abundance: .; v_gene: TRBV12-3/TRBV12-4; d_gene: .; len: 15; CDR3nt: TGTGCCAGCAGTTTCGAAGCGGGCTTCTACAATGAGCAGTTCTTC; CDR3aa: CASSFEAGFYNEQFF
j_gene: TRBJ2-7; abundance: .; v_gene: TRBV6-8; d_gene: TRBD1; len: 17; CDR3nt: TGTGCCAGCACTTCACCTAGACAGACAGGGAGCTCCTACGAGCAGTACTTC; CDR3aa: CASTSPRQTGSSYEQYF
j_gene: TRBJ2-1; abundance: .; v_gene: TRBV19; d_gene: TRBD1; len: 16; CDR3nt: TGTGCCAGTACCGGGACAGGTTGGGGGCCCTACAATGAGCAGTTCTTC; CDR3aa: CASTGTGWGPYNEQFF
j_gene: TRBJ1-2; abundance: .; v_gene: TRBV6-1; d_gene: .; len: 16; CDR3nt: TGTGCCAGCAGTAACGCGGCGATCGGGCTTATCTATGGCTACACCTTC; CDR3aa: CASSNAAIGLIYGYTF
j_gene: TRBJ1-4; abundance: .; v_gene: TRBV7-9; d_gene: .; len: 15; CDR3nt: TGTGCCAGCAGCCCGGGGCAGATCACTAATGAAAAACTGTTTTTT; CDR3aa: CASSPGQITNEKLFF
j_gene: TRBJ2-7; abundance: few; v_gene: TRBV4-1; d_gene: TRBD1; len: 16; CDR3nt: TGCGCCAGCAGCCCTGACAGGGACGAACCCTCCTACGAGCAGTACTTC; CDR3aa: CASSPDRDEPSYEQYF
j_gene: TRBJ2-1; abundance: .; v_gene: TRBV5-1; d_gene: TRBD2; len: 14; CDR3nt: TGCGCCAGCAGCCTTCCGGGGGGATTCAATGAGCAGTTCTTC; CDR3aa: CASSLPGGFNEQFF
j_gene: TRBJ2-7; abundance: few; v_gene: TRBV10-2; d_gene: TRBD2; len: 19; CDR3nt: TGCGCCAGCAGTCCAGGTCCGAGACTAGCGGGGGACTCCTCCTACGAGCAGTACTTC; CDR3aa: CASSPGPRLAGDSSYEQYF
j_gene: TRBJ1-2; abundance: few; v_gene: TRBV27; d_gene: .; len: 16; CDR3nt: TGTGCCAGCAGTTGGGGATTCTCCTTTTTTAACTATGGCTACACCTTC; CDR3aa: CASSWGFSFFNYGYTF
j_gene: TRBJ2-3; abundance: .; v_gene: TRBV27; d_gene: .; len: 15; CDR3nt: TGTGCCAGCAGTTTAAGTGGGGGCCGCGGGGATACGCAGTATTTT; CDR3aa: CASSLSGGRGDTQYF
j_gene: TRBJ2-5; abundance: few; v_gene: TRBV25-1; d_gene: .; len: 15; CDR3nt: TGTGCCAGCAGTGATATCGAGGACACTCAAGAGACCCAGTACTTC; CDR3aa: CASSDIEDTQETQYF
j_gene: TRBJ1-4; abundance: once; v_gene: TRBV6-5; d_gene: .; len: 14; CDR3nt: TGTGCCAGCAGTTACTCAACAGGGAATGAAAAACTGCTTTTT; CDR3aa: CASSYSTGNEKLLF
j_gene: TRBJ1-1; abundance: .; v_gene: TRBV7-6; d_gene: TRBD1; len: 15; CDR3nt: TGTGCCAGCAGCCCTAGACAGGGCCCGAACACTGAAGCTTTCTTT; CDR3aa: CASSPRQGPNTEAFF
j_gene: TRBJ2-2; abundance: few; v_gene: TRBV7-8; d_gene: TRBD2; len: 19; CDR3nt: TGTGCCAGCAGTTTCTTAGGTCCGGCGGGGGGGGCGAACACCGGGGAGCTGTTTTTT; CDR3aa: CASSFLGPAGGANTGELFF
j_gene: TRBJ2-1; abundance: few; v_gene: TRBV4-1; d_gene: TRBD2; len: 15; CDR3nt: TGCGCCAGCGTCCCGACTAGCGGCGCCTACAATGAGCAGTTCTTC; CDR3aa: CASVPTSGAYNEQFF
j_gene: TRBJ2-7; abundance: .; v_gene: TRBV7-6; d_gene: TRBD2; len: 17; CDR3nt: TGTGCCAGCAGCTTAGCGCCGGCGGGGGGCGCCCTCTACGAGCAGTACTTC; CDR3aa: CASSLAPAGGALYEQYF
j_gene: TRBJ1-4; abundance: many; v_gene: TRBV7-6; d_gene: .; len: 15; CDR3nt: TGTGCCAGCAGGTTGTACGTCCAGGGTAATGAAAAACTGTTTTTT; CDR3aa: CASRLYVQGNEKLFF
j_gene: TRBJ2-2; abundance: .; v_gene: TRBV3-1; d_gene: .; len: 13; CDR3nt: TGTGCCAGCAGCCACGGATACACCGGGGAGCTGTTTTTT; CDR3aa: CASSHGYTGELFF
j_gene: TRBJ1-4; abundance: few; v_gene: TRBV6-2/TRBV6-3; d_gene: .; len: 15; CDR3nt: TGTGCCAGCAGTTACCCGGACAGAACTAATGAAAAACTGTTTTTT; CDR3aa: CASSYPDRTNEKLFF
j_gene: TRBJ1-1; abundance: few; v_gene: TRBV12-3/TRBV12-4; d_gene: .; len: 13; CDR3nt: TGTGCCAGCAGTTTTTTAGCGGGAATTGAAGCTTTCTTT; CDR3aa: CASSFLAGIEAFF
j_gene: TRBJ2-7; abundance: few; v_gene: TRBV29-1; d_gene: .; len: 12; CDR3nt: TGCAGCGCCAAGACGGGGACCTACGAGCAGTACTTC; CDR3aa: CSAKTGTYEQYF
j_gene: TRBJ1-1; abundance: .; v_gene: TRBV19; d_gene: .; len: 14; CDR3nt: TGTGCCAGTAGTATCACCCGCAGGGGCCCTGAAGCTTTCTTT; CDR3aa: CASSITRRGPEAFF
j_gene: TRBJ1-5; abundance: few; v_gene: TRBV19; d_gene: .; len: 15; CDR3nt: TGTGCCAGCCGGCACCTACTTTATAGCAATCAGCCCCAGCATTTT; CDR3aa: CASRHLLYSNQPQHF